The next 21 T cell receptor beta chains were all read from a single sample in a study of T cell responses to AZD1222 COVID-19 vaccine. Only in-frame clones appear in the TCRdb table, and some are missing; sequencing was by immunoSEQ multiplex PCR. The sample shows 110,000 to 150,000 clones, about 90% of them seen only once. Source: peripheral blood, taken on day 0 of AZD1222 vaccination. The receptors were gathered from an adult in good health.

The V and J genes are TRBV7-8 and TRBJ1-6; 9 bases fit TRBD1. Germline V gives CDR1 SGHVS, CDR2 FQNEAQ. This CDR3 contains 20 residues. Trimming at V came to 1 base and at J to 1 base, leaving 11 bases not matched to a gene. The DNA for the CDR3 is TGTGCCAGCAGCTTAGTACCTCCGGGACAGGGCCTTTCCTATAATTCACCCCTCCACTTT. Encoded protein: CASSLVPPGQGLSYNSPLHF.

The chain links TRBV19 to TRBJ1-1; TRBD1 aligns across 9 bases. Germline CDR1 is LNHDA and CDR2 is SQIVND (reference sequence). V shed 5 bases and J 5 bases; nucleotides not matched to a gene: 9. This CDR3 is 15 amino acids long. CDR3 nucleotide sequence: TGTGCCAGTAGTCGCTACAGGGGGCTCGTAACTGAAGCTTTCTTT. Protein product: CASSRYRGLVTEAFF.

The chain employs TRBV6-2 or TRBV6-3 and TRBJ2-6; maybe TRBD2 (5 bases). In germline, CDR1 is MNHEY, CDR2 SVGEGT. Deletions cut 5 bases from V and 0 bases from J, with 20 bases between. The CDR3 extends over 19 amino acids. In nucleotides, the CDR3 is TGTGCCAGCAGTCCCCCGGACTGGTTAGTGCTCTCTGGGGCCAACGTCCTGACTTTC. Translated, it gives CASSPPDWLVLSGANVLTF.

The rearrangement joins TRBV19 to TRBJ1-1; D ambiguous. Trimming pared 6 bases from V and 4 bases from J, leaving 12 bases between. This CDR3 region has 13 residues. CDR1 and CDR2 (germline): LNHDA, SQIVND (reference sequence). The DNA for the CDR3 is TGTGCCAGTAGGCCCCCTACGGTCACTGAAGCTTTCTTT. Translating it yields CASRPPTVTEAFF.

The chain carries TRBV29-1 and TRBJ1-6; no clear D. The CDR3 length is 13 residues. CDR1 and CDR2 from the germline V gene are SQVTM and ANQGSEA. V shed 1 base and J shed 8 bases, with 9 bases lying between them. CDR3: CSVEVSAHSPLHF. The CDR3 DNA reads TGCAGCGTTGAAGTCAGCGCCCATTCACCCCTCCACTTT. The complete variable domain, with remaining parts taken from reference TRBV29-1 and TRBJ1-6, reads SAVISQKPSRDICQRGTSLTIQCQVDSQVTMMFWYRQQPGQSLTLIATANQGSEATYESGFVIDKFPISRPNLTFSTLTVSNMSPEDSSIYLCSVEVSAHSPLHFGNGTRLTVT.

V usage is TRBV6-5 and J usage is TRBJ1-5; D is unclear. The CDR3 has 15 residues. V was pared by 6 bases and J by 1 base, with 13 bases between. Germline assignment: CDR1 MNHEY and CDR2 SVGAGI. The CDR3 sequence is CASRKGFQSNQPQHF. CDR3 coding DNA: TGTGCCAGCAGAAAAGGATTTCAGAGCAATCAGCCCCAGCATTTT.

The chain couples TRBV2 to TRBJ1-1, with D perhaps matching TRBD1 (6 bases). The CDR3 runs 15 residues. Germline CDR1 and CDR2: SNHLY and FYNNEI. V was cut by 0 bases and J by 5 bases, with 13 bases left in between. The DNA for the CDR3 is TGTGCCAGCAGTGAAGCGCTTGGGGGCGGGACTGAAGCTTTCTTT. This encodes CASSEALGGGTEAFF.

This clone showed up just a few times. The chain is built from TRBV7-3 and TRBJ1-1; 9 bases are shared with TRBD1. With 0 bases clipped from V and 5 bases from J, the junction kept 7 bases outside the gene matches. Germline lookup yields CDR1 SGHTA and CDR2 FQGTGA. The CDR3 has 16 amino acids. CDR3 residues: CASSLTDRGGRTEAFF. The CDR3 region has the DNA TGTGCCAGCAGCTTAACGGACAGGGGAGGAAGGACTGAAGCTTTCTTT.

The CDR3 DNA reads TGTGCCAGCAGTGAAGCGTCCTACCAGGACCGATACGAGCAGTACTTC. It translates to CASSEASYQDRYEQYF. V and J are TRBV6-1 and TRBJ2-7; D not resolved. V lost 0 bases and J lost 4, with 16 bases in between. The CDR3 is made up of 16 amino acids. Per germline, CDR1 MNHNS and CDR2 SASEGT.

This sequence joins TRBV29-1 and TRBJ1-2; the D is unclear. This CDR3 is 13 amino acids long. Germline V gene sequence: CDR1 SQVTM, CDR2 ANQGSEA. The V gene lost 4 bases and the J gene lost 4 bases, with 13 bases spanning the gap. CDR3 in DNA: TGCAGCGTTGTGTCCCTAACTAGCTATGGCTACACCTTC. This gives the protein CSVVSLTSYGYTF.

This sequence joins TRBV28 and TRBJ1-5; D uncertain. In germline, CDR1 is MDHEN, CDR2 SYDVKM. Between the trimmed V and J ends, which lost 3 bases and 0 bases, there was a span of 12 bases. This CDR3 comprises 16 residues. CDR3: CASSLRGIYSNQPQHF. The CDR3 nucleotides read TGTGCCAGCAGTTTGAGAGGAATTTATAGCAATCAGCCCCAGCATTTT.

The chain uses TRBV6-5 and TRBJ2-7, with D maybe TRBD2 (7 bases). CDR1 is MNHEY and CDR2 is SVGAGI in the germline V gene. V was pared by 7 bases and J by 4 bases, with 20 bases between. The CDR3 covers 15 residues. The CDR3 loop is CASTHGGAGMYEQYF. The CDR3 bases are TGTGCCAGCACCCATGGGGGGGCGGGGATGTACGAGCAGTACTTC.

The rearrangement links TRBV30 to TRBJ1-6, with D uncertain. With 1 base removed from V and 3 bases from J, the gap between germline ends came to 13 bases. CDR1 is GTSNPN, CDR2 SVGIG, per germline (reference sequence). This CDR3 is 16 amino acids long. The CDR3 region is CAWSGARLDYNSPLHF. CDR3 DNA: TGTGCCTGGAGTGGGGCACGGTTAGACTATAATTCACCCCTCCACTTT.

CDR3 sequence (DNA): TGTGCCACCAGTGACCGCGGGGGTGTCGGCCGGGGCTACACCTTC. This codes for CATSDRGGVGRGYTF. This chain joins TRBV24-1 and TRBJ1-2; D might be TRBD1 (5 bases). With 4 bases removed from V and 8 bases from J, the gap between germline ends came to 19 bases. The CDR3 has 15 amino acids. CDR1 is KGHDR, CDR2 SFDVKD, per germline.

V gene TRBV7-9 combines with J gene TRBJ2-7; 15 bases are shared with TRBD2. V dropped 7 bases and J dropped 7; count of bases not matched to a gene: 5. This CDR3 is built from 14 residues. Germline V gives CDR1 SEHNR, CDR2 FQNEAQ (reference sequence). As DNA, the CDR3 is TGTGCCAGCACCGGACTAGCGGGAGGGAGTGAGCAGTACTTC. Translated: CASTGLAGGSEQYF.

V usage is TRBV5-1 and J usage is TRBJ2-7; possibly TRBD2 for D (5 bases). V shed 0 bases and J shed 8 bases, with 9 bases lying between them. CDR1 SGHRS and CDR2 YFSETQ come from the germline V gene. The CDR3 loop spans 12 amino acids. Here the CDR3 reads CASSLAGDKQYF. CDR3 DNA sequence: TGCGCCAGCAGCTTGGCCGGGGATAAGCAGTACTTC.

The chain is built from TRBV24-1 and TRBJ1-1; possibly TRBD1 for D (6 bases). Trimming cost V 5 bases and J 4 bases, with 10 bases left between them. The CDR3 has 13 amino acids. The germline V gene encodes CDR1 KGHDR and CDR2 SFDVKD. The CDR3 DNA is TGTGCCACCAGTGTAGGGGGGGGCACTGAAGCTTTCTTT. Its protein product is CATSVGGGTEAFF.

The J gene is TRBJ2-2, the V gene TRBV18, with 9 nucleotides matching TRBD2. Unmatched junction bases numbered 0, after V lost 1 base and J lost 3 bases. The CDR3 consists of 15 residues. Germline CDR1 and CDR2: KGHSH and LQKENI. The CDR3 DNA is TGTGCCAGCTCACCACTAGCGGGAGACACCGGGGAGCTGTTTTTT. Protein: CASSPLAGDTGELFF. Full variable domain (rest looked up from reference TRBV18 and TRBJ2-2): NAGVMQNPRHLVRRRGQEARLRCSPMKGHSHVYWYRQLPEEGLKFMVYLQKENIIDESGMPKERFSAEFPKEGPSILRIQQVVRGDSAAYFCASSPLAGDTGELFFGEGSRLTVL.

J is TRBJ1-4 and V is TRBV2, with TRBD1 identical over 7 bases. V was pared by 1 base and J by 8 bases, with 4 bases of the junction left unmatched. The V gene's germline CDR1 is SNHLY and CDR2 FYNNEI. There are 14 residues in the CDR3. The CDR3, as DNA: TGTGCCAGCAGTGAAGAGGGGGCGCGGGAAAAACTGTTTTTT. Its protein product is CASSEEGAREKLFF. Using reference TRBV2 and TRBJ1-4 for the parts outside the CDR3, the full variable domain is EPEVTQTPSHQVTQMGQEVILRCVPISNHLYFYWYRQILGQKVEFLVSFYNNEISEKSEIFDDQFSVERPDGSNFTLKIRSTKLEDSAMYFCASSEEGAREKLFFGSGTQLSVL.

This rearrangement joins TRBV30 to TRBJ1-5; the match to TRBD1 covers 8 bases. CDR1 and CDR2 from the germline V gene are GTSNPN and SVGIG (reference sequence). CDR3 length: 15 residues. V was pared by 4 bases and J by 0 bases, with 5 bases of the junction left unmatched. The CDR3 loop reads CAWTKGQVSNQPQHF. The DNA of the CDR3 is TGTGCCTGGACTAAGGGACAGGTTAGCAATCAGCCCCAGCATTTT.

The genes are TRBV12-3 or TRBV12-4 and TRBJ2-1; tentative D call: TRBD2 (6 bases). The length of the CDR3 is 13 residues. V was shortened by 5 bases and J by 7 bases, with 12 bases between the two germline ends. The CDR3 sequence: CASSPGALNEQFF. Here the CDR3 DNA reads TGTGCCAGCAGTCCGGGAGCTCTTAATGAGCAGTTCTTC.